What follows are 32 T cell receptor beta chains derived from one specimen sequenced in a study of blood T cell repertoires in COVID-19. Sequencing was performed with immunoSEQ multiplex PCR; in TCRdb, only in-frame clones are kept and a portion is missing. The profile shows approximately 300,000 clones, 90% of them singletons. Sequencing used PBMCs or T cells enriched from blood (not recorded which). These receptors all stem from a man aged 55 to 69 who had recovered from COVID-19.

This chain uses TRBV25-1 with TRBJ1-6; D is possibly TRBD1 (5 bases). This CDR3 is built from 15 residues. Germline-derived CDR1 and CDR2 are MGHDK and SYGVNS. The V gene lost 3 bases and the J gene lost 3 bases, with 9 bases spanning the gap. CDR3 coding DNA: TGTGCCAGCAGTGATACCGGGGGCTATAATTCACCCCTCCACTTT. It translates to CASSDTGGYNSPLHF.

On this clone itself: In the same sample, other DNA sequences code for this CDR3. The chain couples TRBV5-1 to TRBJ1-1, with 7 bases identical to TRBD1. CDR1 and CDR2 (germline): SGHRS, YFSETQ. After removal of 4 bases from V and 0 bases from J, the junction contained 3 bases not matched to a gene. The CDR3 runs 14 residues. The DNA for the CDR3 is TGCGCCAGCAGCCTGGGACAGATGAACACTGAAGCTTTCTTT. It is translated as CASSLGQMNTEAFF.

A single count supports this clone. The chain carries TRBV3-1 (or the pseudogene TRBV3-2) and TRBJ2-2; 11 bases map to TRBD2. With 1 base clipped from V and 5 bases from J, the junction kept 0 bases outside the gene matches. Germline V gene sequence: CDR1 LGHDT, CDR2 YNNKEL (reference sequence). The length of the CDR3 is 15 residues. The CDR3 DNA reads as TGTGCCAGCAGCCAAGCTAGCGGGAGGACCGGGGAGCTGTTTTTT. Its protein is CASSQASGRTGELFF.

V is TRBV19 and J is TRBJ1-5; a possible D gene is TRBD1 (5 bases). V was cut by 6 bases and J by 3 bases, with 9 bases left in between. CDR1 is LNHDA and CDR2 is SQIVND in the germline V gene (reference sequence). The CDR3 is 13 amino acids. Here the CDR3 reads CASSDSFNQPQHF. The CDR3 DNA sequence: TGTGCCAGTAGCGACAGCTTCAATCAGCCCCAGCATTTT. Combining the CDR3 with reference TRBV19 and TRBJ1-5 gives the whole variable domain DGGITQSPKYLFRKEGQNVTLSCEQNLNHDAMYWYRQDPGQGLRLIYYSQIVNDFQKGDIAEGYSVSREKKESFPLTVTSAQKNPTAFYLCASSDSFNQPQHFGDGTRLSIL.

This chain links TRBV3-1 (or the pseudogene TRBV3-2) with TRBJ2-7; 8 bases agree with TRBD1. The V segment lost 4 bases and the J segment 0 bases; nucleotides outside the gene matches: 5. CDR1 LGHDT and CDR2 YNNKEL come from the germline V gene (reference sequence). The CDR3 is 15 amino acids. The CDR3 loop is CASSLGQASSYEQYF. In nucleotides, the CDR3 is TGTGCCAGCAGCCTGGGACAGGCGAGCTCCTACGAGCAGTACTTC.

This sequence joins TRBV2 and TRBJ2-4; 8 bases agree with TRBD1. CDR3 length: 15 residues. CDR1 is SNHLY and CDR2 is FYNNEI in the germline V gene. Trimming removed 6 bases from V and 6 bases from J; junction bases left unmatched: 10. The CDR3 sequence is CASRVDRVSANIQYF. The CDR3 DNA follows: TGTGCCAGCAGGGTGGACAGGGTGTCTGCAAACATTCAGTACTTC.

This sequence joins TRBV2 and TRBJ1-6; the D is unclear. V lost 5 bases to trimming and J lost 5 bases, with 4 bases between them. The CDR3 spans 12 residues. The germline V gene has CDR1 SNHLY and CDR2 FYNNEI. CDR3 nucleotides: TGTGCCAGCAGTCACAATAATTCACCCCTCCACTTT. This translates into CASSHNNSPLHF.

At least ten counts were recorded for this clone. This chain joins TRBV4-1 and TRBJ2-7; D possibly corresponds to TRBD1 (6 bases). Per germline, CDR1 MGHRA and CDR2 YSYEKL. V gave up 1 base and J gave up 2 bases, with 15 bases separating them. This CDR3 has 16 residues. The CDR3 protein is CASSQGTVTPPYEQYF. The DNA for the CDR3 is TGCGCCAGCAGCCAAGGGACAGTAACCCCTCCCTACGAGCAGTACTTC.

The V and J genes are TRBV5-5 and TRBJ2-7; tentatively, D is TRBD1 (6 bases). Trimming took 0 bases from V and 2 from J, leaving 9 bases between them. In germline, CDR1 is SGHKS, CDR2 YYEKEE (reference sequence). This CDR3 is 14 amino acids long. The CDR3, as DNA: TGTGCCAGCAGCTTGGCCTGGGACACCTACGAGCAGTACTTC. Translated: CASSLAWDTYEQYF.

The rearrangement joins TRBV6-6 to TRBJ2-1, with unresolved D. The germline V gene has CDR1 MNHNY and CDR2 SVGAGI (reference sequence). The CDR3 consists of 13 residues. Trimming pared 7 bases from V and 3 bases from J, leaving 10 bases between. The CDR3: CASTPTDYNEQFF. CDR3 in DNA: TGTGCCAGCACCCCCACAGACTACAATGAGCAGTTCTTC.

V and J are TRBV6-6 and TRBJ2-2; the D gene is possibly TRBD1 (6 bases). Germline V lookup: CDR1 MNHNY, CDR2 SVGAGI (reference sequence). V lost 7 bases to trimming and J lost 4 bases, with 16 bases between them. The CDR3 is 15 amino acids. The CDR3 spells CASNDRIGRTGELFF. Written as DNA, the CDR3 is TGTGCCAGCAACGACAGGATAGGGCGCACCGGGGAGCTGTTTTTT.

This rearrangement joins TRBV7-9 to TRBJ2-1, with D possibly TRBD2 on 8 matching bases. The V and J ends lost 6 bases and 3 bases respectively, with 24 bases between them. Germline V gene lookup returns CDR1 SEHNR and CDR2 FQNEAQ (reference sequence). The CDR3 extends over 18 amino acids. CDR3 coding DNA: TGTGCCAGCAGGGCGACAGGGCTTAGCGGGATTAGCTACAATGAGCAGTTCTTC. Translation gives CASRATGLSGISYNEQFF.

Details on this clone: The same CDR3 can be traced to other DNA sequences in this sample. This chain joins TRBV6-5 and TRBJ1-1; TRBD1 agrees at 8 bases. Germline V lookup: CDR1 MNHEY, CDR2 SVGAGI. Trimming cost V 6 bases and J 4 bases; bases outside gene matches: 4. CDR3 length equals 13 residues. The CDR3 DNA follows: TGTGCCAGCAGCCGGACAGGGTTCACTGAAGCTTTCTTT. It encodes CASSRTGFTEAFF.

V usage is TRBV19 and J usage is TRBJ2-7, with 7 bases that match TRBD1. V gave up 5 bases and J gave up 0 bases; unmatched junction bases: 7. The length of the CDR3 is 15 residues. Germline V lookup: CDR1 LNHDA, CDR2 SQIVND (reference sequence). The CDR3 protein is CASSAGTAPSYEQYF. Written as DNA, the CDR3 is TGTGCCAGTAGTGCCGGGACAGCCCCCTCCTACGAGCAGTACTTC.

The chain uses TRBV4-3 and TRBJ2-1; a weak D match, TRBD1 (6 bases). This CDR3 has 17 amino acids. V was clipped by 0 bases and J by 3 bases, with 15 bases between them. Germline values: CDR1 LGHNA, CDR2 YSLEER. The chain's CDR3 is CASSQDGGQAFYNEQFF. CDR3 coding DNA: TGCGCCAGCAGCCAAGATGGGGGCCAGGCCTTCTACAATGAGCAGTTCTTC.

Only one count was recorded for this clone. V and J are TRBV11-3 and TRBJ2-1; perhaps TRBD1 as D (5 bases). V lost 1 base, J lost 8 bases, and 12 bases lay in between. CDR1 and CDR2 (germline): SGHNT, YENEEA. The CDR3 loop spans 14 amino acids. CDR3 sequence: CASSLGQGRDEQFF. CDR3 coding DNA: TGTGCCAGCAGCTTAGGGCAGGGTAGGGATGAGCAGTTCTTC.

The CDR3 sequence: CASRNRGDSRGYTF. CDR3 in DNA: TGTGCCAGCAGGAACAGGGGGGATTCGCGGGGCTACACCTTC. The rearrangement joins TRBV6-5 to TRBJ1-2, with TRBD1 matching 8 bases. Germline assignment: CDR1 MNHEY and CDR2 SVGAGI. Trimming took 6 bases from V and 8 from J; bases not matched to a gene: 11. This CDR3 is 14 amino acids long.

CDR3 amino acids: CASNRVYGEPLHF. In nucleotides, the CDR3 is TGTGCCAGCAACAGGGTTTATGGGGAACCCCTCCACTTT. V is TRBV9 and J is TRBJ1-6; tentative D call: TRBD1 (6 bases). The V and J ends lost 6 bases and 12 bases respectively, with 16 bases between them. CDR1 and CDR2 (germline): SGDLS, YYNGEE. The CDR3 covers 13 residues.

The chain combines TRBV19 with TRBJ1-5; D uncertain. Germline V gene sequence: CDR1 LNHDA, CDR2 SQIVND (reference sequence). CDR3 length equals 14 residues. Trimming cost V 6 bases and J 1 base, with 10 bases left between them. DNA of the CDR3: TGTGCCAGTAGAAGTTCGAGGAGCAATCAGCCCCAGCATTTT. The encoded protein is CASRSSRSNQPQHF.

The V gene is TRBV14, the J gene TRBJ2-7; D unresolved. With 4 bases removed from V and 5 bases from J, the gap between germline ends came to 6 bases. Germline V CDR1 and CDR2: SGHDN, FVKESK. The CDR3 extends over 11 amino acids. DNA of the CDR3: TGTGCCAGCAGCCCTTTAAACGAGCAGTACTTC. Its protein is CASSPLNEQYF.

The rearrangement uses TRBV6-5 and TRBJ1-5, with 9 bases lining up with TRBD1. CDR1 and CDR2 (germline): MNHEY, SVGAGI. The V and J ends lost 6 bases and 7 bases, in that order; junction bases with no gene match: 7. The CDR3 covers 14 residues. DNA of the CDR3: TGTGCCAGCAGACGGACAGGGGCCCGACAGCCCCAGCATTTT. Protein product: CASRRTGARQPQHF.

This chain uses TRBV21-1 with TRBJ1-5. TRBV21-1 is tagged as a pseudogene. The CDR3 is 17 amino acids. CDR3 sequence (DNA): TGTGCCAGCAGCAAAGCGCCCCGTGGAGCTGGCAATCAGCCCCAGCATTTT. The encoded protein is CASSKAPRGAGNQPQHF.

The rearrangement uses TRBV6-5 and TRBJ1-1; 7 bases are a match to TRBD1. With V trimmed by 11 bases and J by 2 bases, 5 bases remained unmatched. The CDR3 consists of 12 residues. CDR1 is MNHEY and CDR2 is SVGAGI in the germline V gene. The CDR3 DNA reads as TGTGCCGCAGCAGGGGGAAACACTGAAGCTTTCTTT. Translation: CAAAGGNTEAFF.

The chain recombines TRBV4-3 with TRBJ2-2, with D tentatively TRBD2 (6 bases). Trimming removed 3 bases from V and 7 bases from J, with 21 bases in between. The CDR3 has 17 residues. Germline V gives CDR1 LGHNA, CDR2 YSLEER. As DNA, the CDR3 is TGCGCCAGCAGCCACCGAGACTTTTATAGCGGTGACGGGGAGCTGTTTTTT. Translated: CASSHRDFYSGDGELFF.

The CDR3 region is CASSLRQGLETQYF. CDR3 coding DNA: TGTGCCAGCAGCTTAAGGCAGGGCCTAGAGACCCAGTACTTC. The chain has TRBV7-9 and TRBJ2-5; tentative D call: TRBD1 (5 bases). V was pared by 2 bases and J by 4 bases, with 11 bases between. CDR3 length: 14 amino acids. Germline V gives CDR1 SEHNR, CDR2 FQNEAQ (reference sequence).

CDR3 bases: TGTGCCAGCAGCGCCGGTCATAGCACAGATACGCAGTATTTT. Its translation is CASSAGHSTDTQYF. The chain has TRBV7-3 and TRBJ2-3; the D is unclear. V dropped 5 bases and J dropped 0 bases, with 9 bases sitting between them. Germline assignment: CDR1 SGHTA and CDR2 FQGTGA. The CDR3 sequence is 14 residues long.

The chain has TRBV12-5 and TRBJ2-7, with TRBD1 matching over 11 bases. Germline V gene data show CDR1 as LGHNT and CDR2 as FRNRAP. V dropped 6 bases and J dropped 4; count of bases not matched to a gene: 5. The CDR3 covers 14 residues. The CDR3 sequence: CASGRDRGKYEQYF. The CDR3 nucleotides read TGTGCTAGTGGCCGGGACAGGGGGAAGTACGAGCAGTACTTC.

This clone was seen just once. V usage is TRBV7-9 and J usage is TRBJ2-1; a possible D gene is TRBD1 (6 bases). The CDR3 loop spans 16 amino acids. Trimming removed 5 bases from V and 2 bases from J, with 16 bases in between. Germline assignment: CDR1 SEHNR and CDR2 FQNEAQ (reference sequence). Written as DNA, the CDR3 is TGTGCCAGCAGCCGTATAGGGGGACACGCCTACAATGAGCAGTTCTTC. Protein product: CASSRIGGHAYNEQFF. Full variable domain (missing parts from reference TRBV7-9 and TRBJ2-1): DTGVSQNPRHKITKRGQNVTFRCDPISEHNRLYWYRQTLGQGPEFLTYFQNEAQLEKSRLLSDRFSAERPKGSFSTLEIQRTEQGDSAMYLCASSRIGGHAYNEQFFGPGTRLTVL.

The chain is built from TRBV30 and TRBJ2-7, with TRBD1 matching 7 bases. CDR1 GTSNPN and CDR2 SVGIG come from the germline V gene (reference sequence). The CDR3 length is 17 residues. V was pared by 2 bases and J by 2 bases, with 15 bases of the junction left unmatched. CDR3 sequence (DNA): TGTGCCTGGAGTATTGGGCGAACAGGGGCATACCCCTACGAGCAGTACTTC. It yields the protein CAWSIGRTGAYPYEQYF.

This clone was seen just once. V gene TRBV18 combines with J gene TRBJ2-5; perhaps TRBD2 as D (6 bases). CDR1 is KGHSH, CDR2 LQKENI, per germline. V was trimmed by 7 bases and J by 0 bases, leaving 6 bases between them. The CDR3 runs 12 residues. CDR3 protein: CASCGNQETQYF. The CDR3, as DNA: TGTGCCAGCTGCGGGAACCAAGAGACCCAGTACTTC.

The rearrangement links TRBV12-5 to TRBJ2-1; D might be TRBD1 (6 bases). The germline CDR1 and CDR2 sequences are LGHNT and FRNRAP. Trimming cost V 5 bases and J 5 bases, with 25 bases left between them. The CDR3 has 18 amino acids. CDR3: CASGRTFPHGTSNNEQFF. The CDR3 DNA is TGTGCTAGTGGTCGCACCTTTCCCCACGGGACATCAAACAATGAGCAGTTCTTC.

In nucleotides, the CDR3 is TGTGCCAGAAAGACACGGGACAGGGTCCTTGAAGCTTTCTTT. It codes for CARKTRDRVLEAFF. This chain joins TRBV27 and TRBJ1-1, with 9 bases aligning to TRBD1. Trimming took 9 bases from V and 7 from J; bases not matched to a gene: 12. Per the germline V gene, CDR1 is MNHEY and CDR2 is SMNVEV (reference sequence). The CDR3 contains 14 residues.